These 8 T cell receptor beta chains originate from one sample sequenced in a study of control samples from healthy donors and cancer patients. The repertoire was sequenced with immunoSEQ multiplex PCR; TCRdb's copy has only in-frame clones and lacks some. The sample comprises approximately 150,000 clones, around 94% of which are singletons, and about an eighth rests with the top ten. Input material: blood. These receptors were taken from a man between 35 and 55 years old in good health.

Comments on this clone: This specimen includes other DNA sequences encoding the same CDR3. The chain employs TRBV30 and TRBJ1-5; TRBD1 might be the D (5 bases). Germline V gives CDR1 GTSNPN, CDR2 SVGIG (reference sequence). The CDR3 sequence is 13 residues long. Trimming took off 0 bases at V and 6 bases at J, with 9 bases between the two ends. This CDR3 is CAWSVQGAQPQHF. CDR3 in DNA: TGTGCCTGGAGTGTACAAGGGGCTCAGCCCCAGCATTTT.

The J gene is TRBJ2-3, the V gene TRBV7-2; D remains unclear. This CDR3 has 12 residues. V dropped 3 bases and J dropped 6 bases, with 7 bases sitting between them. Germline lookup yields CDR1 SGHTA and CDR2 FQGNSA. The CDR3 DNA sequence: TGTGCCAGCAGCTTTGTTGTCGATACGCAGTATTTT. It is translated as CASSFVVDTQYF.

This chain links TRBV10-2 with TRBJ1-5; D unclear. The CDR3 runs 12 residues. Germline V CDR1 and CDR2: WSHSY, SAAADI. Trimming pared 2 bases from V and 4 bases from J, leaving 3 bases between. For the CDR3, the DNA is TGCGCCAGCAGTGAGATTAATCAGCCCCAGCATTTT. Its translation: CASSEINQPQHF.

J is TRBJ1-2 and V is TRBV28; D call uncertain. CDR3 length: 11 amino acids. V was clipped by 8 bases and J by 1 base, with 5 bases between them. CDR1 is MDHEN and CDR2 is SYDVKM in the germline V gene. CDR3 DNA: TGTGCCAGCGGGAGTAACTATGGCTACACCTTC. This gives the protein CASGSNYGYTF.

This chain joins TRBV11-2 and TRBJ2-1; D unclear. CDR1 and CDR2 (germline): SGHAT, FQNNGV. V was trimmed by 5 bases and J by 8 bases, leaving 19 bases between them. The CDR3 sequence is 15 residues long. CDR3 DNA: TGTGCCAGCAGCGTGAACAGAAGGGCTGGCGATGAGCAGTTCTTC. This sequence encodes CASSVNRRAGDEQFF.

The V gene is TRBV18, the J gene TRBJ1-2; D call uncertain. Germline V gives CDR1 KGHSH, CDR2 LQKENI. The CDR3 runs 15 residues. V was cut by 4 bases and J by 4 bases, with 16 bases left in between. CDR3 DNA sequence: TGTGCCAGCTCACTTAATTCGGCCACAGTCTATGGCTACACCTTC. Its protein is CASSLNSATVYGYTF.

The chain joins TRBV10-3 to TRBJ1-4, with D hard to call. V was cut by 4 bases and J by 5 bases, with 5 bases left in between. This CDR3 comprises 12 residues. CDR1 ENHRY and CDR2 SYGVKD come from the germline V gene. The CDR3 sequence is CAISVSNEKLFF. The CDR3 coding sequence is TGTGCCATCAGTGTCTCCAATGAAAAACTGTTTTTT.

The chain uses TRBV9 and TRBJ2-2, with 10 bases matching TRBD1. This CDR3 has 16 amino acids. Per germline, CDR1 SGDLS and CDR2 YYNGEE. Trimming at V came to 3 bases and at J to 3 bases, leaving 5 bases not matched to a gene. The CDR3 region has the DNA TGTGCCAGCAGCGCACCCGGACAGGGGGACACCGGGGAGCTGTTTTTT. Its translation: CASSAPGQGDTGELFF.